This T cell receptor (beta chain) stems from a study of blood T cell repertoires in COVID-19. The CDR3 is 14 residues long. With 4 bases removed from V and 8 bases from J, the gap between germline ends came to 19 bases. Germline CDR1 reads GTSNPN; CDR2 reads SVGIG (reference sequence). Original methodology: Amplification of reference gene primers was used by the study to estimate nucleated cell counts. TCRdb keeps only in-frame clones here, not all; method: immunoSEQ multiplex PCR. For V, J and clone size, that table is used; D and trimming come from the DNA. Of approximately 490,000 clones in the sample, around 90% were seen once.

This chain uses TRBV30 with TRBJ2-3; perhaps TRBD2 as D (7 bases). The receptor's source is a woman between 18 and 29 years old who had recovered from COVID-19. The sample consisted of PBMCs or T cells enriched from blood (not recorded which). DNA of the CDR3: TGTGCCTGGACCCTCGGGGGGCCCTGGGGTACGCAGTATTTT. It is translated as CAWTLGGPWGTQYF.